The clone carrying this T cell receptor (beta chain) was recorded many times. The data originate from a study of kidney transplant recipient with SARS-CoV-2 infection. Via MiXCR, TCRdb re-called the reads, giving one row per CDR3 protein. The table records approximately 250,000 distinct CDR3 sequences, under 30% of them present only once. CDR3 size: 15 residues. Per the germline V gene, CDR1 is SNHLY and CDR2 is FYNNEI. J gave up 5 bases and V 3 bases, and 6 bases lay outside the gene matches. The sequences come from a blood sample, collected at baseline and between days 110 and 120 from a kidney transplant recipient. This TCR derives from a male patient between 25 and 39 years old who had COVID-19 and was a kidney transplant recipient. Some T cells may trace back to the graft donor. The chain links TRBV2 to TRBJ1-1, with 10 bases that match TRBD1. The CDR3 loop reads CASSEGQGRGTEAFF. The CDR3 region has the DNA TGTGCCAGCAGTGAGGGACAGGGGAGAGGGACTGAAGCTTTCTTT.